Here is one TCR beta chain with its context. These data originate in a study of tumor-infiltrating lymphocytes in primary liver carcinoma. Study-level background: Patients of both sexes were 30 to 69 years old. Measuring about 4.2 to 10 cm across, the tumors were staged as T1-T3 N0M0.

A constant-region primer primed TCR beta cDNA synthesis from 450 to 550 ng of total RNA. ARM-PCR was slightly modified, and three nested multiplex PCR rounds with it gave rise to the TCR beta libraries. TCRdb reanalysed the multiplex PCR reads using MiXCR and keeps one entry per CDR3 protein. The table lists more than 100,000 distinct CDR3 sequences, approximately 68% of them singletons. Co-extraction yielded RNA and DNA from around 20-30 mg of unsorted bulk tissue. The receptor was isolated from a woman aged 60 to 75 with primary liver carcinoma and hepatitis B virus infection. The specimen sequenced was tumor-adjacent normal liver tissue.

The CDR3 spells CANRSHRGEQFF. CDR3 coding DNA: TGTGCCAACAGATCCCACCGAGGTGAGCAGTTCTTC. The V call is TRBV12-3 or TRBV12-4, the J call TRBJ2-1; D is unclear. Trimming stripped 10 bases from V and 9 bases from J, with 16 bases between. The CDR3 runs 12 residues.